This entry describes one T cell receptor beta chain. Antigen specificity is unknown. This sample stems from a study of a mutant IDH1 vaccine in newly diagnosed glioma. Study-level information: Vaccination began 4-6 weeks post radiotherapy alone, or with temozolomide cycles. Treatment recipients were about 62% male and around 40% female, and their mean age was roughly 40 years. Patients previously underwent radiotherapy, temozolomide, or both, and most underwent both.

Clones were read by immunoSEQ multiplex PCR, and TCRdb kept only the in-frame ones, dropping some. The table includes around 57,000 clones, 89% detected once. Time point here: week 11, during vaccination. Vaccine doses each comprised 300 ug of mutant IDH1 20-mer peptide, with topical imiquimod. Donors had new IDH1-mutant astrocytomas of WHO grade 3 or 4 (ATRX-lost). The CDR3 has 15 residues. The germline V gene has CDR1 SGDLS and CDR2 YYNGEE. V shed 6 bases and J shed 3 bases, with 15 bases lying between them. J is TRBJ1-4 and V is TRBV9; D gene ambiguous. The sequencing used PBMCs, collected from a glioma patient whose treatment included an IDH1 peptide vaccine. This receptor was obtained from a man aged 35-49 years with glioma. In DNA form, the CDR3 reads TGTGCCAGCAATCCTCGACCGGAATCTAATGAAAAACTGTTTTTT. This codes for CASNPRPESNEKLFF.